This TCR beta chain was sequenced during a study of CD8 T cells in Susac syndrome. There are 15 residues in the CDR3. The V gene's germline CDR1 is MNHNY and CDR2 SVGAGI (reference sequence). The trim removed 2 bases at V and 6 bases at J, leaving 4 bases unmatched. Random hexamers were used to reverse transcribe an amount of roughly 0.45 to 1 ug RNA. An immunoSEQ multiplex PCR generated amplified TCR beta CDR3 products spanning 54 Vbeta and 13 Jbeta. TCRdb re-derived calls from the immunoSEQ multiplex PCR reads in MiXCR, one entry per CDR3 protein. The sample has about 400,000 distinct CDR3 sequences, approximately 85% seen once. CD8+ and CD4+ T cells from blood underwent TCR beta sequencing. CD8+ and CD4+ T cells were negatively isolated; TEMRA cells were FACS-enriched.

The chain carries TRBV6-6 and TRBJ1-5; 10 bases line up with TRBD1. Sequenced input: CD8+ T cells from PBMCs. The source of this sequence is a human donor with multiple sclerosis. The CDR3 bases are TGTGCCAGCAGTTACCTCGACAGGGGGCCTCAGCCCCAGCATTTT. It encodes CASSYLDRGPQPQHF.